This is a list of T cell receptor beta chains from one sample in a study of shared clonotypes between healthy human individuals. Repertoires were generated with immunoSEQ multiplex PCR, while TCRdb's copy carries only in-frame clones and drops some. The sample lists 950,000 to 1,100,000 clones, roughly 80% seen once, with 1.2% to 1.5% in the top ten. Sequencing used memory CD4+ T cells sorted from blood. The source of these receptors is a man between 18 and 35 years old in good health. The CDR3 runs from the conserved cysteine through the conserved F or W. Fields, in order: clone size, V gene, J gene, D gene, CDR3 DNA, CDR3 protein. The D gene is left open where the match is weak. Size values are once, few and many counts, or a class for expanded clones, and some rows have none.

few	TRBV6-5	TRBJ1-6	.	TGTGCCAGCACCCCGGGCAATTCACCCCTCCACTTT	CASTPGNSPLHF
.	TRBV7-6	TRBJ2-1	.	TGTGCCAGCAGTCTACAGGAATCAGGGCAGTTCTTC	CASSLQESGQFF
.	TRBV7-2	TRBJ2-7	.	TGTGCCAGCAGCCGACTTTCGGGAGTGCCCTCCTACGAGCAGTACTTC	CASSRLSGVPSYEQYF
many	TRBV19	TRBJ1-5	.	TGTGCCAGTAGTACCCAGGCAGGCCAGCCCCAGCATTTT	CASSTQAGQPQHF
many	TRBV5-1	TRBJ2-1	TRBD1	TGCGCCAGCAGATCCGCCGGACAGGGATACAATGAGCAGTTCTTC	CASRSAGQGYNEQFF
.	TRBV5-1	TRBJ2-7	TRBD1	TGCGCCAGCAGCGCAGGACAGGGGACATTCTACGAGCAGTACTTC	CASSAGQGTFYEQYF
.	TRBV6-5	TRBJ2-7	TRBD2	TGTGCCAGCAGCCGTGGGACTAGCGGATCCCTAGAGCAGTACTTC	CASSRGTSGSLEQYF
once	TRBV7-9	TRBJ1-4	.	TGTGCCAGCAGCACGCGGGACGCCACTAATGAAAAACTGTTTTTT	CASSTRDATNEKLFF
.	TRBV4-3	TRBJ2-3	TRBD1	TGCGCCAGCAGCCAGGGGGACAGGGGGTTCGGCACAGATACGCAGTATTTT	CASSQGDRGFGTDTQYF
.	TRBV5-1	TRBJ2-1	TRBD1	TGCGCCAGCAGCGAGACAGGGGAGTCCTACAATGAGCAGTTCTTC	CASSETGESYNEQFF
few	TRBV7-9	TRBJ1-5	.	TGTGCCAGCAGCCAGACACAAGCCTTCAATCAGCCCCAGCATTTT	CASSQTQAFNQPQHF
.	TRBV7-7	TRBJ2-5	TRBD2	TGTGCTAGCAGCAAGTGGCTAGCGGTTGGAGAGACCCAGTACTTC	CASSKWLAVGETQYF
.	TRBV6-6	TRBJ2-1	TRBD2	TGTGCCAGCAGTTACCCCATGGCGGGGGACAATGAGCAGTTCTTC	CASSYPMAGDNEQFF
once	TRBV7-6	TRBJ2-5	TRBD2	TGTGCCAGCAGCTTAGTGTTACTAGCGGGCCAAGAGACCCAGTACTTC	CASSLVLLAGQETQYF
.	TRBV5-6	TRBJ2-7	.	TGTGCCAGCAGCTTGGCGGGGGGCAGTCGCTACGAGCAGTACTTC	CASSLAGGSRYEQYF
.	TRBV21-1	TRBJ2-7	.	TGTGCCAGCAGTGTAGACAGGATGCTACTAGCGGGAGGGCCGAACGAGCAGTACTTC	CASSVDRMLLAGGPNEQYF
once	TRBV10-3	TRBJ2-3	.	TGTGCCATCAGTGACGGGGGCCCGGGCACAGATACGCAGTATTTT	CAISDGGPGTDTQYF
.	TRBV5-6	TRBJ1-1	.	TGTGCCAGCAGCTTGGTCGAGGACACTGAAGCTTTCTTT	CASSLVEDTEAFF
.	TRBV7-2	TRBJ2-5	TRBD2	TGTGCCAGCAGCTTGTTTAGCGGGGCGCAAGAGACCCAGTACTTC	CASSLFSGAQETQYF
.	TRBV15	TRBJ2-7	.	TGTGCCACCAGCAGAGGGAACGAGCAGTACTTC	CATSRGNEQYF
.	TRBV7-8	TRBJ2-3	TRBD2	TGTGCCAGCAGCTTACATGGGACTAGCGTCACAGATACGCAGTATTTT	CASSLHGTSVTDTQYF
.	TRBV5-1	TRBJ2-3	TRBD2	TGCGCCAGCAGATTGAGGACTAGCGGGGACACAGATACGCAGTATTTT	CASRLRTSGDTDTQYF
.	TRBV28	TRBJ2-1	.	TGTGCCAGCAGTTTAAAAGTTTTGGGTAGCGCCAGGGATGAGCAGTTCTTC	CASSLKVLGSARDEQFF
.	TRBV5-1	TRBJ2-3	.	TGCGCCAGCAGCTTGATGCCTTTCACAGATACGCAGTATTTT	CASSLMPFTDTQYF
.	TRBV6-1	TRBJ2-4	TRBD1	TGTGCCAGCAGTGAGCAGGGGGTCCCTATTCAGTACTTC	CASSEQGVPIQYF
.	TRBV7-2	TRBJ2-3	.	TGTGCCAGCAGCTTTGGGGAGGTCACAGATACGCAGTATTTT	CASSFGEVTDTQYF
once	TRBV2	TRBJ1-6	TRBD1	TGTGCCAGCAGTGACGGGGGGACAGGAAATTCACCCCTCCACTTT	CASSDGGTGNSPLHF
.	TRBV7-8	TRBJ2-1	.	TGTGCCAGCAGCTCTGTAATTGGGGTGAATGAGCAGTTCTTC	CASSSVIGVNEQFF
.	TRBV29-1	TRBJ2-5	.	TGCAGCGTCACCTCGGGGAAGAAAGAGACCCAGTACTTC	CSVTSGKKETQYF
.	TRBV14	TRBJ1-5	TRBD1	TGTGCCAGCAGCCAGGGACAGGGCCACTTATCCAATCAGCCCCAGCATTTT	CASSQGQGHLSNQPQHF
.	TRBV7-2	TRBJ2-7	.	TGTGCCAGCAGCTTAGTTATAGCTATCTCCTACGAGCAGTACTTC	CASSLVIAISYEQYF
.	TRBV2	TRBJ1-6	.	TGTGCCAGCAGTGTCGAACCCGTGAAAGATTCACCCCTCCACTTT	CASSVEPVKDSPLHF
.	TRBV10-3	TRBJ1-1	.	TGTGCCATCAGTGAGGGGGGAGCCGAAGCTTTCTTT	CAISEGGAEAFF
.	TRBV19	TRBJ2-7	.	TGTGCCAGTAGTATAGGGTCCTTTCACTACGAGCAGTACTTC	CASSIGSFHYEQYF
.	TRBV19	TRBJ1-4	TRBD1	TGTGCCAGTAGTAGACAGGGATCAGCGGGCGAAAAACTGTTTTTT	CASSRQGSAGEKLFF
.	TRBV2	TRBJ1-2	.	TGTGCCAGCAGTGAACGGGGGAATGGCTACTATGGCTACACCTTC	CASSERGNGYYGYTF
.	TRBV18	TRBJ1-1	.	TGTGCCAGCTCAGAGAGTCTGAACACTGAAGCTTTCTTT	CASSESLNTEAFF